This record looks at one T cell receptor (beta chain) sequence and its context. Its antigen is unknown. Base qualities were left out, and no much larger clone turns up one base away. The same CDR3 also results from other DNA sequences found in this sample. This specimen belongs to a study of shared clonotypes between healthy human individuals (TCRdb year 2020). A note on the overall study: Two women and a few men aged 18 to 49 years were included in the cohort. For each donor, three plates each were used for CD4 naive and CD4 memory, two plates were used for CD8 naive, and one plate was used for CD8 memory. Different laboratories and diverse techniques were used to prepare libraries and sequence TCR repertoires, to increase sequencing depth and limit assay-specific biases. Between about 0.94 and 8.9 billion PBMCs per donor were obtained by leukapheresis. Blood TCR repertoires of about 5 healthy adults were deeply sequenced to estimate repertoire size and the extent of clonotype sharing between individuals.

The investigation overall reported the following: Sampling was restricted to blood, and TCR repertoires in tissue are likely to differ from TCR repertoires in blood. Based on pairwise subsampling, the degree of clonotype sharing among donors was expected to be affected by sequencing depth. Rarefaction of sorted-subset datasets indicated incomplete sequencing despite the large sequencing depth. When several donors were compared, the shared fraction of clonotypes was around 4.6% for naive CD4, around 3.6% for naive CD8, 2% to 2.5% for memory CD4, and 0.35% to 0.4% for memory CD8. Naive subsets generally had larger estimated clonotype richness than memory subsets. The genetic and exposure-history diversity represented was limited by the small number of donors. Clonotypes shared by all four sorted-subset donors showed higher generation probabilities than non-shared clonotypes.

CD8 naive samples consisted of CD45RO-negative cells that were positively selected for CCR7, yielding a CD45RA+CCR7+ population without TemRA cells. The donors were healthy, HIV-negative adults with no recently reported acute infections or vaccinations. Only Caucasian adults living in Nashville, Tennessee, USA were represented among the donors. After blood collection by leukapheresis, PBMCs were isolated using Ficoll-Histopaque density gradient centrifugation and then cryopreserved in the vapor phase of liquid nitrogen. Analytical flow cytometry was used to check the purity and quantity of every magnetically sorted T cell population. From each sorted fraction, genomic DNA was isolated and quantified by UV absorbance on a Nanodrop 2000c. Using the deep immunoSEQ assay, multiplex PCR amplified TCR CDR3 regions from genomic DNA. Extracted genomic DNA from each cell subset was spread evenly across all wells of several immunoSEQ 96-well plates, with each plate serving as a replicate. For sorted subsets, roughly 200 ng of genomic DNA, equivalent to 25,000 to 35,000 T cell genomes, went into each replicate PCR. Purified libraries were quantified with a Qubit 3.0 fluorometer, sized on a Bioanalyzer 2100, and re-quantified with the KAPA Library Quantification kit. Each immunoSEQ 96-well plate was sequenced on its own single-read 150-cycle Illumina NextSeq 550 flow cell. In the original analysis: The immunoSEQ output contained only junctional sequences without quality scores, so filtering could not match that applied to full-length reads. Sequences were annotated with PyIR, a Python wrapper for IgBLAST v1.9, using IMGT germline references to assign V/J genes and CDR3. Reads with weak V/J assignments (E-value above 1e-6), missing CDR3, stop codons, out-of-frame junctions, or ambiguous translated residues were removed. V3J clonotypes were defined by identical inferred V gene, J gene, and CDR3 amino acid sequence. To compute the percentage overlap between repertoires, the number of shared unique clonotypes was divided by the size of the smaller repertoire. Repertoire richness was assessed with RTK rarefaction, the Chao1 estimator, and Recon v2.1 estimates of unobserved clonotypes. Generation probabilities for all TCRbeta clonotypes obtained by the gDNA method from a handful of donors were computed using OLGA. This is the immuneACCESS table as TCRdb keeps it, with only in-frame sequences that have V and J called. A part of the clones is gone; compared with another copy, unresolved V genes explain less than half, and the rest is unexplained. Clone size and V and J calls were adopted from that table, with D and trimming inferred from the DNA. The sample includes roughly 2,000,000 clones, with about 95% observed a single time. The top ten clones comprise approximately 1% of the sample.

Sequencing was performed on naive CD8+ T cells sorted from blood. Read against the paper, the sample's cell subset or site label means: CD45RA+CCR7+. The clonotype comes from a man younger than 30 in good health.

The CDR3 region reads CASSVSGREETQYF. The sequenced DNA is TGTGCCAGCAGCGTGAGCGGGAGAGAAGAGACCCAGTACTTC. The chain links TRBV9 with TRBJ2-5, with 8 bases aligning to TRBD2. Taken from the germline V gene, the CDR1 and CDR2 loops are SGDLS and YYNGEE. The CDR3 measures 14 amino acids from cysteine to phenylalanine. Only CDR3 DNA is held: 42 bases, read in frame from base 1. Relative to germline, V is missing 2 bases and J is missing 3 bases, with 3 bases of the junction outside any gene match.